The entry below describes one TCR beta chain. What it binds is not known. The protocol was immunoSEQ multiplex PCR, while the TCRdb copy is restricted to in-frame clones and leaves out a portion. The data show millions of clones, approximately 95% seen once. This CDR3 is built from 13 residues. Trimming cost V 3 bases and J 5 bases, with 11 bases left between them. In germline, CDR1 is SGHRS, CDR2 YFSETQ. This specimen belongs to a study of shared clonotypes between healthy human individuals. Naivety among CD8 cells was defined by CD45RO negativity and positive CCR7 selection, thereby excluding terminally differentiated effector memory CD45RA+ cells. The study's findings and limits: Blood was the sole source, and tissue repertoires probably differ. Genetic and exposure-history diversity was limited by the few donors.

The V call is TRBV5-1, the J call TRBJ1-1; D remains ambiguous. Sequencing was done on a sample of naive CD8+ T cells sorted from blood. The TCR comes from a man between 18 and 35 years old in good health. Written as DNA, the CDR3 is TGCGCCAGCAGCTCAGTGAGCGGTACTGAAGCTTTCTTT. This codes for CASSSVSGTEAFF. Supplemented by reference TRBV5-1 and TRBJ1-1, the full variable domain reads KAGVTQTPRYLIKTRGQQVTLSCSPISGHRSVSWYQQTPGQGLQFLFEYFSETQRNKGNFPGRFSGRQFSNSRSEMNVSTLELGDSALYLCASSSVSGTEAFFGQGTRLTVV.